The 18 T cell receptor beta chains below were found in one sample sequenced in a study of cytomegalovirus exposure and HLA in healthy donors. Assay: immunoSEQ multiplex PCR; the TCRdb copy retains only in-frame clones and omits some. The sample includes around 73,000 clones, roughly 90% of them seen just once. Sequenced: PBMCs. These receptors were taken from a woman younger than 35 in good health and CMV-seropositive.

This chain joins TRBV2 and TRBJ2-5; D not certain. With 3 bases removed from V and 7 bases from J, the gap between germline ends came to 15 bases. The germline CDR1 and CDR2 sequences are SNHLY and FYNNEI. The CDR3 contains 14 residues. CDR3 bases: TGTGCCAGCAGTGATGGTATGGTCAGGTGGACCCAGTACTTC. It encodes CASSDGMVRWTQYF.

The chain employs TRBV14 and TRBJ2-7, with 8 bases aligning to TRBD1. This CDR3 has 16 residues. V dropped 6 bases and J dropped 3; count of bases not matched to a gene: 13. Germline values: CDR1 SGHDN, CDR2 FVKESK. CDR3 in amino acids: CASRHKQPGQDYEQYF. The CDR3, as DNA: TGTGCCAGCAGGCACAAACAACCGGGACAGGACTACGAGCAGTACTTC.

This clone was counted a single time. For the CDR3, the DNA is TGTGCCAGCAGTGAGTCGTCGAGGAACACCATATATTTT. Translating it yields CASSESSRNTIYF. J is TRBJ1-3 and V is TRBV6-1; no clear D gene. Trimming cost V 3 bases and J 7 bases, with 10 bases left between them. The CDR3 runs 13 residues. Germline CDR1 and CDR2: MNHNS and SASEGT.

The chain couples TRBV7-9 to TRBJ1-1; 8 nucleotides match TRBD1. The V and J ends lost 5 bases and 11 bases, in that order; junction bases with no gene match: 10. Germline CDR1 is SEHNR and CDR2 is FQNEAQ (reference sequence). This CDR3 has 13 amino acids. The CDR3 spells CASSRRQGIKAFF. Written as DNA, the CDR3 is TGTGCCAGCAGCCGCAGACAGGGGATTAAGGCTTTCTTT.

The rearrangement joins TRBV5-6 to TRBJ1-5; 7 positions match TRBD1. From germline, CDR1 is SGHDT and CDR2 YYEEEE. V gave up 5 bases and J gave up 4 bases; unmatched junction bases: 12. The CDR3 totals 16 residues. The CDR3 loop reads CASRKQGQSQNQPQHF. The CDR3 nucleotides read TGTGCCAGCAGGAAACAGGGACAGTCTCAGAATCAGCCCCAGCATTTT.

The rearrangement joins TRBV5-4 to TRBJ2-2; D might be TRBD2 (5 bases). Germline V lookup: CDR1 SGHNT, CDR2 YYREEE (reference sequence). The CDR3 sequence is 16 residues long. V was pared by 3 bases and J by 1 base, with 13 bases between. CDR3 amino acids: CASSSLGAVNTGELFF. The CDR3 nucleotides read TGTGCCAGCAGCTCCCTGGGAGCGGTGAACACCGGGGAGCTGTTTTTT.

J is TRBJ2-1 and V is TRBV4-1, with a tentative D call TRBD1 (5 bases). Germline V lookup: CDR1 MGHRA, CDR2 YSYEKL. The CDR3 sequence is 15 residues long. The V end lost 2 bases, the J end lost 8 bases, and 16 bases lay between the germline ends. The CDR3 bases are TGCGCCAGCAGCCAACCCAGTGGCAGGGCTCATGAGCAGTTCTTC. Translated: CASSQPSGRAHEQFF.

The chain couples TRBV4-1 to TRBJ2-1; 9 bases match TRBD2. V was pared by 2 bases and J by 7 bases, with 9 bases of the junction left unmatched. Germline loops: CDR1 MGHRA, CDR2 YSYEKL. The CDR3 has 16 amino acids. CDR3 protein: CASSQSAGGYGNEQFF. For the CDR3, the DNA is TGCGCCAGCAGCCAATCAGCGGGAGGCTACGGTAATGAGCAGTTCTTC.

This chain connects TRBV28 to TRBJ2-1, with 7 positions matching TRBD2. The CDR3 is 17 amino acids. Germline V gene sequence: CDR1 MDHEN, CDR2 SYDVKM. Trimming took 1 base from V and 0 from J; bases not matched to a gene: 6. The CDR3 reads CASSLYQRGSSYNEQFF. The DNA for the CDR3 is TGTGCCAGCAGTTTATATCAGCGGGGTAGCTCCTACAATGAGCAGTTCTTC.

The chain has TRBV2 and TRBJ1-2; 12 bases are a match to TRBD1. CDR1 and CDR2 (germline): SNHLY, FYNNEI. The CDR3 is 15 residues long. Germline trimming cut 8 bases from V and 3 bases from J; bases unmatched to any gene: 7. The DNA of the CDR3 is TGTGCCAGCGTAAAAGGGACAGGGGGCGACTATGGCTACACCTTC. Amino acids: CASVKGTGGDYGYTF.

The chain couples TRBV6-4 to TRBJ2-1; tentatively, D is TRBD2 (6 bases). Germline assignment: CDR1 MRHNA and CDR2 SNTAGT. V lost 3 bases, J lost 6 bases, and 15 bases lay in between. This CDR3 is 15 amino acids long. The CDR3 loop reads CASSELGQGGNEQFF. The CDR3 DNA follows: TGTGCCAGCAGTGAATTAGGGCAGGGAGGCAATGAGCAGTTCTTC.

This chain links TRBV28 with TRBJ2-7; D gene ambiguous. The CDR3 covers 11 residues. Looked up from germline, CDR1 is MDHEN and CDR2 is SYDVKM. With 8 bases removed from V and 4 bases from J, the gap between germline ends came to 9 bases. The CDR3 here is CASDHGYEQYF. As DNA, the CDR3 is TGTGCCAGCGACCACGGGTACGAGCAGTACTTC.

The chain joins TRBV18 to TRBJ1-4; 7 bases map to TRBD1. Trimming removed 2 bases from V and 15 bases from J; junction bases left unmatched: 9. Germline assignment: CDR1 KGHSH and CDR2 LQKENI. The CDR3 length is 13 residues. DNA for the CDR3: TGTGCCAGCTCACCAGCGAGGGACAGCTATTTGTTTTTT. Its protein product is CASSPARDSYLFF.

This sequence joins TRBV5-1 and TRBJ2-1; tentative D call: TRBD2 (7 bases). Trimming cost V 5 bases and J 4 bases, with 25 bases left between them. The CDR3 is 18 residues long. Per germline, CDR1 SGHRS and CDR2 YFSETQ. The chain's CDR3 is CASSLRLPVGGPYNEQFF. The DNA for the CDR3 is TGCGCCAGCAGTCTGCGCCTTCCGGTCGGGGGGCCATACAATGAGCAGTTCTTC. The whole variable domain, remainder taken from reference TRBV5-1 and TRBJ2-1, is KAGVTQTPRYLIKTRGQQVTLSCSPISGHRSVSWYQQTPGQGLQFLFEYFSETQRNKGNFPGRFSGRQFSNSRSEMNVSTLELGDSALYLCASSLRLPVGGPYNEQFFGPGTRLTVL.

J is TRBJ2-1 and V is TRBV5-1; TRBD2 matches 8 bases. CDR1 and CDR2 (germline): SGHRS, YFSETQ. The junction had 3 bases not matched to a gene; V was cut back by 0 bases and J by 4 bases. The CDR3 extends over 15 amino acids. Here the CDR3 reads CASSLVRGGYNEQFF. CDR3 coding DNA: TGCGCCAGCAGCTTGGTACGGGGGGGTTACAATGAGCAGTTCTTC.

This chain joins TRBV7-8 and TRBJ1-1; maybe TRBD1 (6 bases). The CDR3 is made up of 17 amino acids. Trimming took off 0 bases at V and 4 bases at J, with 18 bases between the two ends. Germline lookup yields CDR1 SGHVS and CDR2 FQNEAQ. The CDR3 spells CASSLAPGGAYTTEAFF. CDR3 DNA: TGTGCCAGCAGCTTAGCCCCTGGGGGCGCCTATACCACTGAAGCTTTCTTT.

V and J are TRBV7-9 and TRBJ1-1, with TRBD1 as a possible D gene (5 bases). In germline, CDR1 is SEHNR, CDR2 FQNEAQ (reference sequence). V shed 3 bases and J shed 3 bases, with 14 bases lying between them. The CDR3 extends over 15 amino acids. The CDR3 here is CASSFGRLGDTEAFF. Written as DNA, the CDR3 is TGTGCCAGCAGCTTCGGCAGGTTAGGGGACACTGAAGCTTTCTTT.

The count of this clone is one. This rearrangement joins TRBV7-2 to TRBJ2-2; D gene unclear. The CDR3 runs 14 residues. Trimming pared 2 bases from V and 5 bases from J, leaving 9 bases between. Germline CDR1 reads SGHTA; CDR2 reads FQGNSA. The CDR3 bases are TGTGCCAGCAGCTTAAGTAAGGAGACCGGGGAGCTGTTTTTT. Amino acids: CASSLSKETGELFF.